This is a list of T cell receptor beta chains from one sample in a study of cytomegalovirus exposure and HLA in healthy donors. The protocol was immunoSEQ multiplex PCR, while the TCRdb copy is restricted to in-frame clones and leaves out a portion. The sample consists of roughly 110,000 clones, 80% to 90% of them appearing once. Sequences were obtained from PBMCs. The source of these receptors is a man aged 50-60 years in good health and CMV-seronegative. Each CDR3 is given without its conserved first and last residue.

TRBV7-6 | ASSLAAGTYNEQF
TRBV9 | ASSGQVYGYT
TRBV9 | ASSAEQGGYEQY
TRBV5-1 | ASSPGTSGAYNEQF
TRBV5-4 | ASNSGTEAF
TRBV10-2 | ASSEGGQVHGYT
TRBV30 | AWGDTGEAF
TRBV19 | ATRTSGGRETQY
TRBV6-6 | ASSLGGVYNEQF
TRBV18 | ASSQTGNVARTEAF
TRBV6-1 | ASSEAGGRYTEAF
TRBV27 | ASSSLQGTTEAF
TRBV28 | ASSVISGANVLT
TRBV9 | ASSVGNGEAF
TRBV11-2 | ASSLLWGAGELF
TRBV5-1 | ASSLWGGREETQY
TRBV27 | ASSLSPTRGYTGELF
TRBV23-1 | ASSQSKGSGNEQF
TRBV11-2 | ASSSTGYSPLH
TRBV7-9 | ASSSPGQGAF
TRBV7-9 | ASSLTGSMNTEAF
TRBV6-5 | ASSPSRFAYEQY
TRBV4-2 | ASSHLFRGTAEQY
TRBV5-4 | ASSSPGSGNTIY
TRBV4-2 | ASSPGTSGQETQY
TRBV10-1 | ASSDQGCQPQH
TRBV25-1 | ASSEKFGRETEAF
TRBV5-1 | ASSLWDSDTEAF
TRBV19 | ATTGQGAETGETQY
TRBV7-2 | ASSPGTGTNYGYT
TRBV5-1 | ASSGGQSDTQY
TRBV19 | ASSSQADSHYT
TRBV7-8 | ASSLPPRGYNEQF
TRBV30 | AWSEGTPGNTIY
TRBV6-5 | ASSSGSTDTQY
TRBV12-5 | AVQGAGQPQH
TRBV13 | ASSLAGRPSYNEQF
TRBV25-1 | ASSPFQAGDGYT
TRBV7-9 | ASRGTSGYNEQF
TRBV5-1 | ASTRNQPQH
TRBV5-6 | ASSPRWAFATNEKLF
TRBV5-4 | ASSLARQGWTEAF
TRBV11-1 | ASSLLTEAF
TRBV7-9 | ASSPGQGPDTQY
TRBV4-1 | ASSLNRYRGPTGELF
TRBV6-6 | ASRGGDYGYT
TRBV19 | ASSKGQGDVGNQPQH
TRBV7-8 | ASSRTSGGKNIQY
TRBV5-4 | ASSLDAGADTQY
TRBV7-8 | ASRRAGGRETQY
TRBV5-1 | ASSPGLAVPDTQY